These T cell receptor beta chains were read from a single sample in a study of blood T cell repertoires in COVID-19. The assay was immunoSEQ multiplex PCR, and TCRdb's table has in-frame clones only and misses some. The table lists 85,000 to 100,000 clones, 70% to 90% of them singletons, with 2.1% in the top ten. The specimen sequenced was peripheral blood. The source of these receptors is a man aged 45 to 65 with COVID-19, enrolled during active disease. The CDR3 runs from the conserved cysteine through the conserved F or W. The order of the fields is clone size, J gene, D gene, V gene, CDR3 DNA, CDR3 protein. The D gene is left open where the match is weak. Not all rows give a size; the values are once, few, many and, for expanded clones, a class.

size: once
J: TRBJ2-2
D: NA
V: TRBV7-9
DNA: TGTGCCGGCACCCGGCCGGGGACCGGGGAGCTGTTTTTT
CDR3: CAGTRPGTGELFF

size: once
J: TRBJ2-3
D: TRBD2
V: TRBV9
DNA: TGTGCCAGCAGCATCAGCGGGGGGCTCACAGATACGCAGTATTTT
CDR3: CASSISGGLTDTQYF

size: NA
J: TRBJ2-5
D: TRBD2
V: TRBV9
DNA: TGTGCCAGCAGCGTAGCGGGGGGGCAAGAGACCCAGTACTTC
CDR3: CASSVAGGQETQYF

size: once
J: TRBJ1-1
D: NA
V: TRBV5-6
DNA: TGTGCCAGCAGCTTCACACATACAGGGCACACTGAAGCTTTCTTT
CDR3: CASSFTHTGHTEAFF

size: NA
J: TRBJ1-3
D: TRBD1
V: TRBV9
DNA: TGTGCCAGCAGCAGGATGACAGGGTCTGGAAACACCATATATTTT
CDR3: CASSRMTGSGNTIYF

size: NA
J: TRBJ2-2
D: TRBD1
V: TRBV18
DNA: TGTGCCAGCTCACTGCGGGGGACAGGGGAAACCGGGGAGCTGTTTTTT
CDR3: CASSLRGTGETGELFF

size: NA
J: TRBJ2-5
D: NA
V: TRBV5-4
DNA: TGTGCCAGCAGCTTTCGGACTGGACCCCAAGAGACCCAGTACTTC
CDR3: CASSFRTGPQETQYF

size: NA
J: TRBJ2-7
D: NA
V: TRBV20-1
DNA: TGCAGTGCTAGTAGGAGCAGGGCAGCCTACGAGCAGTACTTC
CDR3: CSASRSRAAYEQYF

size: NA
J: TRBJ1-1
D: NA
V: TRBV6-5
DNA: TGTGCCAGCAGTTACGGCAACCGGAACACTGAAGCTTTCTTT
CDR3: CASSYGNRNTEAFF

size: NA
J: TRBJ1-2
D: NA
V: TRBV19
DNA: TGTGCCAGTAGTATAGGGGGGGTTCCTAACTATGGCTACACCTTC
CDR3: CASSIGGVPNYGYTF

size: NA
J: TRBJ1-5
D: NA
V: TRBV5-8
DNA: TGTGCCAGCAGCTCCTGGAGCGGGGGGATTAGCAATCAGCCCCAGCATTTT
CDR3: CASSSWSGGISNQPQHF

size: NA
J: TRBJ1-2
D: NA
V: TRBV25-1
DNA: TGTGCCAGCAGCCGGGGTGGTGGCTACACCTTC
CDR3: CASSRGGGYTF

size: NA
J: TRBJ1-3
D: NA
V: TRBV7-2
DNA: TGTGCCAGCAGCTCTCCTGGAAACACCATATATTTT
CDR3: CASSSPGNTIYF

size: few
J: TRBJ1-1
D: TRBD1
V: TRBV3-1/TRBV3-2
DNA: TGTGCCAGCAGCCGCCCGGGACAGGGTGAGACTGAAGCTTTCTTT
CDR3: CASSRPGQGETEAFF

size: once
J: TRBJ1-1
D: TRBD1
V: TRBV14
DNA: TGTGCCAGCAGCCAAGAGTACAGGGGAACTGAAGCTTTCTTT
CDR3: CASSQEYRGTEAFF

size: NA
J: TRBJ2-7
D: TRBD2
V: TRBV5-6
DNA: TGTGCCAGCAGCTCGGGACTAGGCTACGAGCAGTACTTC
CDR3: CASSSGLGYEQYF

size: NA
J: TRBJ1-5
D: NA
V: TRBV24-1
DNA: TGTGCCACCAGCCGGGGGGGCAATCAGCCCCAGCATTTT
CDR3: CATSRGGNQPQHF

size: NA
J: TRBJ1-2
D: TRBD1
V: TRBV6-2/TRBV6-3
DNA: TGTGCCAGCAGTTACCTTCGGACAGGGGTTGGCTACACCTTC
CDR3: CASSYLRTGVGYTF

size: few
J: TRBJ1-5
D: TRBD1
V: TRBV5-8
DNA: TGTGCCAGCAGCTTGGCCAGGGGGCAAGGGTTACATAGCAATCAGCCCCAGCATTTT
CDR3: CASSLARGQGLHSNQPQHF

size: NA
J: TRBJ2-1
D: TRBD1
V: TRBV5-1
DNA: TGCGCCAGCAGCTTATCCGGGACAGGGACCAATGAGCAGTTCTTC
CDR3: CASSLSGTGTNEQFF

size: NA
J: TRBJ2-1
D: NA
V: TRBV5-1
DNA: TGCGCCAGCAGCCGCAGCGACAATGAGCAGTTCTTC
CDR3: CASSRSDNEQFF

size: NA
J: TRBJ2-2
D: NA
V: TRBV27
DNA: TGTGCCAGCAGTTTAAATGGCAGGGTAAACACCGGGGAGCTGTTTTTT
CDR3: CASSLNGRVNTGELFF